Shown below are 28 T cell receptor beta chains from a single sample sequenced in a study of blood T cells in healthy people across ages. Sample-barcoded 5' priming and a J-beta primer mix drove a second PCR of roughly 7 to 11 cycles. TCRdb reprocessed the 5' RACE reads via MiXCR and lists one record per CDR3 protein. Of hundreds of thousands of distinct CDR3 sequences in the sample, about 53% were seen once. The sample consisted of blood. These receptors all stem from a man older than 75 in good health.

V and J are TRBV5-1 and TRBJ1-2; TRBD1 aligns across 7 bases. From germline, CDR1 is SGHRS and CDR2 YFSETQ. Trimming took 4 bases from V and 8 from J; bases not matched to a gene: 8. CDR3 length: 13 amino acids. The CDR3 is CASSVDRAGGYTF. DNA of the CDR3: TGCGCCAGCAGCGTTGACAGGGCGGGCGGCTACACCTTC.

The V gene is TRBV14, the J gene TRBJ1-5; tentatively, D is TRBD1 (5 bases). The CDR3 runs 15 residues. In germline, CDR1 is SGHDN, CDR2 FVKESK. With 6 bases removed from V and 0 bases from J, the gap between germline ends came to 12 bases. This CDR3 reads CASRMGPVSNQPQHF. In DNA, the CDR3 is TGTGCCAGCAGGATGGGACCGGTTAGCAATCAGCCCCAGCATTTT.

The rearrangement uses TRBV6-5 and TRBJ2-7; TRBD1 matches at 7 bases. The CDR3 is 16 residues long. The trim removed 2 bases at V and 2 bases at J, leaving 9 bases unmatched. Per germline, CDR1 MNHEY and CDR2 SVGAGI. The CDR3 nucleotides are TGTGCCAGCAGTTACGACAAGGACAGGTTCGCCTACGAGCAGTACTTC. Encoded protein: CASSYDKDRFAYEQYF.

The CDR3 region is CSVMGGNEKLFF. DNA for the CDR3: TGCAGCGTAATGGGGGGTAACGAAAAACTGTTTTTT. V is TRBV29-1 and J is TRBJ1-4, with D possibly being TRBD1 (5 bases). The V gene's germline CDR1 is SQVTM and CDR2 ANQGSEA. Between the trimmed V and J ends, which lost 6 bases and 8 bases, there was a span of 13 bases. The CDR3 consists of 12 residues.

The chain employs TRBV7-2 and TRBJ2-7, with D tentatively TRBD1 or TRBD2 (5 bases each). This CDR3 has 14 amino acids. Germline V CDR1 and CDR2: SGHTA, FQGNSA. V lost 2 bases and J 4 bases, leaving 12 bases between the germline ends. The chain's CDR3 is CASSLQPGPYEQYF. The CDR3 DNA sequence: TGTGCCAGCAGCTTACAGCCGGGACCATACGAGCAGTACTTC.

The V call is TRBV6-6, the J call TRBJ2-1; TRBD2 aligns across 8 bases. The CDR3 is 17 amino acids. Germline assignment: CDR1 MNHNY and CDR2 SVGAGI (reference sequence). J was trimmed by 7 bases and V by 2 bases; bases with no gene match: 13. The CDR3 reads CASSYGGGGAGVNEQFF. The CDR3 DNA sequence: TGTGCCAGCAGTTACGGGGGCGGGGGAGCGGGGGTGAATGAGCAGTTCTTC.

The rearrangement links TRBV7-9 to TRBJ2-2; TRBD2 might be the D (5 bases). The CDR3 covers 16 residues. Trimming removed 5 bases at V and 2 bases at J, with 15 bases between. Germline CDR1 and CDR2: SEHNR and FQNEAQ (reference sequence). In DNA, the CDR3 is TGTGCCAGCAGCCGGTGGGGAGCGGCTAACACCGGGGAGCTGTTTTTT. It codes for CASSRWGAANTGELFF.

This rearrangement joins TRBV11-2 to TRBJ2-6, with D possibly being TRBD1 (5 bases). With 0 bases removed from V and 2 bases from J, the gap between germline ends came to 11 bases. Germline V gene sequence: CDR1 SGHAT, CDR2 FQNNGV. This CDR3 spans 17 amino acids. The DNA for the CDR3 is TGTGCCAGCAGCTTAGATGTTTTGACAGCTGGGGCCAACGTCCTGACTTTC. Translated, it gives CASSLDVLTAGANVLTF.

This clonotype was recorded once. The chain combines TRBV7-3 with TRBJ2-3, with 8 nucleotides matching TRBD2. CDR1 SGHTA and CDR2 FQGTGA come from the germline V gene. Trimming cost V 4 bases and J 1 base; bases outside gene matches: 4. This CDR3 comprises 15 residues. CDR3 in amino acids: CASSSPTSGTDTQYF. For the CDR3, the DNA is TGTGCCAGCAGCTCGCCGACTAGCGGCACAGATACGCAGTATTTT.

This clonotype has a single count. The chain couples TRBV19 to TRBJ2-7; unclear D gene. The CDR3 loop spans 14 amino acids. Germline lookup yields CDR1 LNHDA and CDR2 SQIVND (reference sequence). Trimming took off 2 bases at V and 0 bases at J, with 8 bases between the two ends. CDR3 region: CASSIRLVSYEQYF. CDR3 coding DNA: TGTGCCAGTAGTATACGGCTGGTCTCCTACGAGCAGTACTTC.

J is TRBJ1-1 and V is TRBV11-2; D not certain. CDR1 and CDR2 from the germline V gene are SGHAT and FQNNGV. The CDR3 length is 16 residues. V was pared by 2 bases and J by 1 base, with 14 bases between. CDR3 amino acids: CASSLRIGQPNTEAFF. DNA for the CDR3: TGTGCCAGCAGCTTAAGGATTGGGCAGCCGAACACTGAAGCTTTCTTT.

The chain is built from TRBV29-1 and TRBJ2-5; D is unclear. The germline V gene encodes CDR1 SQVTM and CDR2 ANQGSEA. CDR3 length: 9 residues. Trimming took 6 bases from V and 4 from J, leaving 3 bases between them. In DNA form, the CDR3 reads TGCAGCGTATCAGAGACCCAGTACTTC. It specifies CSVSETQYF.

The sample holds one count of this clonotype. V usage is TRBV7-9 and J usage is TRBJ1-4; possible D gene TRBD1, 5 bases. Trimming removed 3 bases at V and 8 bases at J, with 13 bases between. Germline-derived CDR1 and CDR2 are SEHNR and FQNEAQ (reference sequence). The CDR3 is made up of 14 amino acids. Here the CDR3 reads CASSFGQGREKLFF. The CDR3 DNA reads as TGTGCCAGCAGCTTCGGGCAGGGAAGAGAAAAACTGTTTTTT.

This clonotype was observed many times. It may be a read error: a sequence one base away is much more abundant. J is TRBJ1-6 and V is TRBV7-6, with D possibly matching TRBD1 (6 bases). The CDR3 runs 14 residues. Germline CDR1 SGHVS, CDR2 FNYEAQ. Deletions cut 5 bases from V and 7 bases from J, with 12 bases between. This CDR3 reads CASSVQGGNSPLHF. DNA for the CDR3: TGTGCCAGCAGCGTACAGGGTGGCAATTCACCCCTCCACTTT.

This clonotype showed up just a few times. The CDR3 here is CASSPRGPWANVLTF. The CDR3 DNA reads TGTGCCAGCAGTCCCAGGGGTCCTTGGGCCAACGTCCTGACTTTC. The J gene is TRBJ2-6, the V gene TRBV6-6, with D possibly TRBD1 on 6 matching bases. V was shortened by 5 bases and J by 5 bases, with 13 bases between the two germline ends. This CDR3 has 15 residues. Germline assignment: CDR1 MNHNY and CDR2 SVGAGI (reference sequence).

The chain carries TRBV29-1 and TRBJ2-3; 15 bases are shared with TRBD2. The CDR3 contains 17 residues. Trimming took 5 bases from V and 1 from J; bases not matched to a gene: 7. Germline V gene lookup returns CDR1 SQVTM and CDR2 ANQGSEA. CDR3 residues: CSVLGLAGGVGTDTQYF. The CDR3 DNA reads TGCAGCGTTCTTGGACTAGCGGGAGGGGTAGGCACAGATACGCAGTATTTT.

The chain couples TRBV27 to TRBJ2-7, with D unresolved. The CDR3 consists of 17 residues. Germline-derived CDR1 and CDR2 are MNHEY and SMNVEV (reference sequence). The V end was cut by 1 base, the J end by 4 bases, with 20 bases between. CDR3 in DNA: TGTGCCAGCAGTTTATTGCCCTCGGGTATCTCCCTTTACGAGCAGTACTTC. Protein product: CASSLLPSGISLYEQYF.

The rearrangement uses TRBV7-2 and TRBJ2-3; no clear D gene. Trimming removed 5 bases from V and 14 bases from J, with 26 bases in between. This CDR3 is built from 15 residues. The germline V gene has CDR1 SGHTA and CDR2 FQGNSA. The CDR3 loop is CASSPRTAARRYAYF. CDR3 coding DNA: TGTGCCAGCAGCCCGAGGACGGCCGCCAGGAGATACGCGTATTTT.

The chain links TRBV25-1 to TRBJ2-3; 11 bases align to TRBD2. After removal of 1 base from V and 8 bases from J, the junction contained 11 bases not matched to a gene. CDR1 and CDR2 (germline): MGHDK, SYGVNS. CDR3 length: 17 amino acids. The CDR3 spells CASSEFGSGRASGTQYF. The DNA of the CDR3 is TGTGCCAGCAGTGAATTCGGTAGCGGGAGGGCCTCAGGTACGCAGTATTTT.

The chain recombines TRBV30 with TRBJ2-5; no firm D call. Deletions cut 2 bases from V and 1 base from J, with 2 bases between. There are 11 residues in the CDR3. Germline lookup yields CDR1 GTSNPN and CDR2 SVGIG (reference sequence). CDR3 sequence: CAWSPQETQYF. CDR3 nucleotide sequence: TGTGCCTGGAGTCCCCAAGAGACCCAGTACTTC.

This clonotype came up a few times. V is TRBV6-1 and J is TRBJ2-7; 8 nucleotides agree with TRBD1. The J call may be mistaken, given a closer DNA end match to TRBJ2-5. CDR3 length: 16 amino acids. Germline V lookup: CDR1 MNHNS, CDR2 SASEGT. The CDR3 coding sequence is TGTGCCAGCAGTGAAGTAGTAGGCCAGGGGGCAAAGACCCAGTACTTC. It codes for CASSEVVGQGAKTQYF.

The chain joins TRBV27 to TRBJ1-2; maybe TRBD1 (6 bases). The CDR3 consists of 14 residues. Germline lookup yields CDR1 MNHEY and CDR2 SMNVEV (reference sequence). V gave up 7 bases and J gave up 3 bases, with 15 bases separating them. This chain's CDR3 is CASTPQGSYYGYTF. CDR3 DNA: TGTGCCAGCACGCCACAGGGAAGTTACTATGGCTACACCTTC.

V is TRBV9 and J is TRBJ1-6; D is uncertain. The CDR3 is 14 amino acids. CDR1 is SGDLS and CDR2 is YYNGEE in the germline V gene. The germline V and J ends were trimmed by 0 bases and 10 bases, with 11 bases remaining between them. CDR3 region: CASSVVWGESPLHF. CDR3 DNA: TGTGCCAGCAGCGTAGTTTGGGGAGAATCACCCCTCCACTTT.

This chain connects TRBV7-2 to TRBJ1-5; 10 bases line up with TRBD1. This CDR3 has 17 residues. Germline CDR1 is SGHTA and CDR2 is FQGNSA. The ends lost 4 bases at V and 2 bases at J; junction bases unmatched: 8. CDR3 sequence (DNA): TGTGCCAGCAGCTCGGGACAGGGGCTAATAGGCAATCAGCCCCAGCATTTT. It encodes CASSSGQGLIGNQPQHF.

This sequence joins TRBV2 and TRBJ2-4, with 8 bases aligning to TRBD1. The J call is uncertain, as TRBJ2-5 better fits the DNA end. The CDR3 is 14 amino acids. From germline, CDR1 is SNHLY and CDR2 FYNNEI. CDR3 amino acids: CASSELTGEETQYF. The CDR3 DNA reads as TGTGCCAGCAGTGAGCTGACAGGGGAAGAGACCCAGTACTTC.

This clonotype was picked up one time. The chain combines TRBV20-1 with TRBJ2-1, with 12 bases that match TRBD2. The germline CDR1 and CDR2 sequences are DFQATT and SNEGSKA (reference sequence). V gave up 3 bases and J gave up 10 bases; unmatched junction bases: 1. This CDR3 contains 12 residues. The CDR3 loop reads CSASTSGREQFF. The CDR3 DNA reads as TGCAGTGCTAGCACTAGCGGGAGGGAGCAGTTCTTC.

In regard to this clonotype: Germline and junction disagree at one end, which may indicate a read error. The V and J genes are TRBV5-6 and TRBJ2-1; TRBD2 matches at 8 bases. From germline, CDR1 is SGHDT and CDR2 YYEEEE. This CDR3 is 14 amino acids long. In DNA, the CDR3 is TGTGCCGGCAGCTTGCCAGCGGGAGTGAATGAGCAGTTCTTC. Translation: CAGSLPAGVNEQFF.

The rearrangement joins TRBV28 to TRBJ2-3, with 8 bases identical to TRBD2. Trimming removed 7 bases from V and 4 bases from J; junction bases left unmatched: 1. The CDR3 runs to 12 residues. The germline gives CDR1 MDHEN, CDR2 SYDVKM. CDR3 DNA: TGTGCCAGCACGGGACTAGCAGATACGCAGTATTTT. Its protein product is CASTGLADTQYF. Filled out from reference TRBV28 and TRBJ2-3, the complete variable domain reads DVKVTQSSRYLVKRTGEKVFLECVQDMDHENMFWYRQDPGLGLRLIYFSYDVKMKEKGDIPEGYSVSREKKERFSLILESASTNQTSMYLCASTGLADTQYFGPGTRLTVL.